What follows describes a single TCR beta chain. Clones were sequenced by immunoSEQ multiplex PCR, and TCRdb holds only the in-frame ones, with some missing. Among just under 80,000 clones listed, 85% to 95% were seen once. V was cut by 4 bases and J by 0 bases, with 11 bases left in between. The CDR3 runs 14 residues. Germline V gene data show CDR1 as SGHRS and CDR2 as YFSETQ. The data were obtained in a study of T cell changes during pregnancy in multiple sclerosis. The V call is TRBV5-1, the J call TRBJ2-7; D remains unclear. The material was peripheral blood, obtained in the first trimester of pregnancy. The clonotype was recovered from a female donor with multiple sclerosis, enrolled in a pregnancy study. The CDR3 sequence: CASSPLTDSYEQYF. CDR3 nucleotide sequence: TGCGCCAGCAGCCCACTTACTGACTCCTACGAGCAGTACTTC.